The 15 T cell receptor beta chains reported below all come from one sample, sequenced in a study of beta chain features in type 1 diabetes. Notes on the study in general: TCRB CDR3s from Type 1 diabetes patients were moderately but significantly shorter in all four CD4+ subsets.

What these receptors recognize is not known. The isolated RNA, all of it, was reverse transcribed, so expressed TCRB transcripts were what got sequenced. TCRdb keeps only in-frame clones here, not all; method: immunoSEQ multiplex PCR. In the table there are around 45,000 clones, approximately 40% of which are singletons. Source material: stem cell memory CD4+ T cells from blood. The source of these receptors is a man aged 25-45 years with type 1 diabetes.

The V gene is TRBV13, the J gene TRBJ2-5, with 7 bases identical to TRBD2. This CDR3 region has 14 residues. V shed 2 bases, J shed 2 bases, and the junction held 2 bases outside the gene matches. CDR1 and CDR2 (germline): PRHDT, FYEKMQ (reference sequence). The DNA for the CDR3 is TGTGCCAGCAGCTTAAGGGGACTACAAGAGACCCAGTACTTC. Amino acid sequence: CASSLRGLQETQYF.

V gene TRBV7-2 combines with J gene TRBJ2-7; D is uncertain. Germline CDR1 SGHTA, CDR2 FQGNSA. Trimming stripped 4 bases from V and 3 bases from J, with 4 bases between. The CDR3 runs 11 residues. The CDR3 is CASSSFYEQYF. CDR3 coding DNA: TGTGCCAGCAGCTCGTTCTACGAGCAGTACTTC.

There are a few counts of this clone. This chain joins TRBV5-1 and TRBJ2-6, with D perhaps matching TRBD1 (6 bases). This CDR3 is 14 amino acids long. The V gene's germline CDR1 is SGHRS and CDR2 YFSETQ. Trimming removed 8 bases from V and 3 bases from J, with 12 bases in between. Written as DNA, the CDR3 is TGCGCCAGTTCGAGGGGGTATGGGGCCAACGTCCTGACTTTC. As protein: CASSRGYGANVLTF.

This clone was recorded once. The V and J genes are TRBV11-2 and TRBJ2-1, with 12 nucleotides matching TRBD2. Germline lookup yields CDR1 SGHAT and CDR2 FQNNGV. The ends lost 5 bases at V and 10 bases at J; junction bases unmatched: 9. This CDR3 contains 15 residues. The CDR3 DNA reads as TGTGCCAGCAGCACCGGGACTAGCGGGCCCCGGGAGCAGTTCTTC. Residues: CASSTGTSGPREQFF.

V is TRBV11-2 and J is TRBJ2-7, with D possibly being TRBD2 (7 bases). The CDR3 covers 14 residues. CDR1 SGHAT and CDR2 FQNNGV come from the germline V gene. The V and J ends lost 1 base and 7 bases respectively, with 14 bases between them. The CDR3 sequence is CASSLGRGASEQYF. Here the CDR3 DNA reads TGTGCCAGCAGCTTAGGCCGGGGGGCAAGTGAGCAGTACTTC.

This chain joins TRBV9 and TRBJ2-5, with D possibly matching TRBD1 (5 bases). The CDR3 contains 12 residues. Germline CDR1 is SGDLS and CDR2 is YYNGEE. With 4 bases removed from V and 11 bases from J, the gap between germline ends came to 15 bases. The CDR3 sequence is CASSSPRGEQYF. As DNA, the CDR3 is TGTGCCAGCAGCTCTCCTAGGGGTGAGCAGTACTTC.

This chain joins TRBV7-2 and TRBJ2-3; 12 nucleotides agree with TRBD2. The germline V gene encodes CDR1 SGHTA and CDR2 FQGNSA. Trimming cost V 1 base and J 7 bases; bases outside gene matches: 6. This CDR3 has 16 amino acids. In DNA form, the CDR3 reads TGTGCCAGCAGCTTAGGGACTAGCGGGAAGGGGCATACGCAGTATTTT. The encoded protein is CASSLGTSGKGHTQYF.

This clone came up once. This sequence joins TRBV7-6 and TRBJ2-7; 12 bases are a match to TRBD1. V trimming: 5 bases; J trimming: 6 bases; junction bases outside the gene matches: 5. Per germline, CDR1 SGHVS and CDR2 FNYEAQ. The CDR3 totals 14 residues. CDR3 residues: CASSKGQGAAEQYF. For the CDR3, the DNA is TGTGCCAGCAGCAAGGGACAGGGGGCGGCCGAGCAGTACTTC.

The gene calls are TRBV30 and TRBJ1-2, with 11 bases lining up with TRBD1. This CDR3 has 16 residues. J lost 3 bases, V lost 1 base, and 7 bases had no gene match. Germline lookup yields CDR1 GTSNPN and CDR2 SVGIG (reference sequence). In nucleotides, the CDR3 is TGTGCCTGGAGTGCTGGGGGGACAGGGGGTTACTATGGCTACACCTTC. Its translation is CAWSAGGTGGYYGYTF.

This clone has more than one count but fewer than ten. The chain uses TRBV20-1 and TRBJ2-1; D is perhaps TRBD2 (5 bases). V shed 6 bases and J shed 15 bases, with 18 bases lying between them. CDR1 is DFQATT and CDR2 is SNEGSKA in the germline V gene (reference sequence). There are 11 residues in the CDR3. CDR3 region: CSAREGGVGFF. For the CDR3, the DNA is TGCAGTGCCCGAGAAGGAGGAGTAGGGTTCTTC.

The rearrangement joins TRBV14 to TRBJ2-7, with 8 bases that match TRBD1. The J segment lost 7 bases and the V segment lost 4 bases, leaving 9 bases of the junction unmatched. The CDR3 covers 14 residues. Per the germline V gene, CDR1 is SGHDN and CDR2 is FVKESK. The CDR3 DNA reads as TGTGCCAGCAGCCCGATGGGACAGGCAATGGAGCAGTACTTC. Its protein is CASSPMGQAMEQYF.

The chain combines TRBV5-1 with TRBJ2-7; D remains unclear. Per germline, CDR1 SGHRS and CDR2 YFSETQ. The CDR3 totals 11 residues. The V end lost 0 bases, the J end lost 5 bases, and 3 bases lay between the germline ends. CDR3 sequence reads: CASSLVNEQYF. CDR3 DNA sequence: TGCGCCAGCAGCTTGGTCAACGAGCAGTACTTC.

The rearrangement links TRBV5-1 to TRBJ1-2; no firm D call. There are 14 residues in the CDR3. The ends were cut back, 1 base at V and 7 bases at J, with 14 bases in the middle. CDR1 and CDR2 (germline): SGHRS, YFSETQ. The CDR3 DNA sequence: TGCGCCAGCAGCTTGAGGGAGGGCGCCGGTGGCTACACCTTC. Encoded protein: CASSLREGAGGYTF.

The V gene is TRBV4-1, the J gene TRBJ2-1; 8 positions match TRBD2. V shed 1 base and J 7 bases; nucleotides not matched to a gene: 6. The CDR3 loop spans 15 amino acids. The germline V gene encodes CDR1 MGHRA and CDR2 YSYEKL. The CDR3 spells CASSQGSGSFNEQFF. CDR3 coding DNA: TGCGCCAGCAGCCAAGGAAGCGGGAGCTTTAATGAGCAGTTCTTC.

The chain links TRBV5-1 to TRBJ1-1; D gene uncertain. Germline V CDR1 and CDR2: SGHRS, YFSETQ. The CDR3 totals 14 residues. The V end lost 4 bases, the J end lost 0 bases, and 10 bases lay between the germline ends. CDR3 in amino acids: CASSQAPVNTEAFF. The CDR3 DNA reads TGCGCCAGCAGCCAAGCTCCGGTGAACACTGAAGCTTTCTTT. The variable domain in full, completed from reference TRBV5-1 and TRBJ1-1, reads KAGVTQTPRYLIKTRGQQVTLSCSPISGHRSVSWYQQTPGQGLQFLFEYFSETQRNKGNFPGRFSGRQFSNSRSEMNVSTLELGDSALYLCASSQAPVNTEAFFGQGTRLTVV.